This TCR beta chain was documented in a study of blood T cell repertoires in COVID-19. Study at large: The United States, Italy and Spain supplied acute and convalescent COVID-19 samples. T cells, B-cell-depleted T cells, or PBMCs provided the cDNA or gDNA that served as material.

Per the study methods: Quantification of nucleated cells was approximated via reference gene primer amplification. The method was immunoSEQ multiplex PCR; TCRdb's version includes in-frame clones alone and lacks a portion of them. The V and J calls and clone size come from that table; D and trimming were worked out from the DNA. Of 97,000 or so clones in the sample, around 82% are singletons; the top ten hold roughly 10%. Unmatched junction bases numbered 5, after V lost 4 bases and J lost 2 bases. Germline V gene data show CDR1 as SGHAT and CDR2 as FQNNGV. This CDR3 spans 15 amino acids. The rearrangement uses TRBV11-2 and TRBJ2-7; 10 bases are a match to TRBD1. The sequencing input was peripheral blood. This clonotype was obtained from a man in his 70s with active or convalescent COVID-19. CDR3 amino acids: CASSWGDRGPYEQYF. CDR3 nucleotide sequence: TGTGCCAGCAGCTGGGGGGACAGGGGACCCTACGAGCAGTACTTC. Combining the CDR3 with reference TRBV11-2 and TRBJ2-7 gives the whole variable domain EAGVAQSPRYKIIEKRQSVAFWCNPISGHATLYWYQQILGQGPKLLIQFQNNGVVDDSQLPKDRFSAERLKGVDSTLKIQPAKLEDSAVYLCASSWGDRGPYEQYFGPGTRLTVT.